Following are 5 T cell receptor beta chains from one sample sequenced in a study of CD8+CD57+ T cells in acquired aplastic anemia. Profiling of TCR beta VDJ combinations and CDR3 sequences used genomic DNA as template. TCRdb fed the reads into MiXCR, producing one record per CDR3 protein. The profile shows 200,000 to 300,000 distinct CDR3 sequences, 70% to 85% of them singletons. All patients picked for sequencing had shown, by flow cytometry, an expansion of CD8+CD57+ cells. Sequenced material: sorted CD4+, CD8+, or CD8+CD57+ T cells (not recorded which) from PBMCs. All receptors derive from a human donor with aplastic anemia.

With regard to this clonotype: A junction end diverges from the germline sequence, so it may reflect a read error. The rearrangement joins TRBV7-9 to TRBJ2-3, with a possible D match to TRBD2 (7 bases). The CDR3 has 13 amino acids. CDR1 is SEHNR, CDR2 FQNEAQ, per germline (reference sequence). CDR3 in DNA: TGTGCCAGCAGCTTTCAAAGCACCGGGGGGCAGGATTTT. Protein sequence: CASSFQSTGGQDF.

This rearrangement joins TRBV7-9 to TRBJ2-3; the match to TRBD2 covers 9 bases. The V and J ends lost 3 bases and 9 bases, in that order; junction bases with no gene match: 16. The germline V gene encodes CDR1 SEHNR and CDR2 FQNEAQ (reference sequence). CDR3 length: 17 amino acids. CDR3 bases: TGTGCCAGCAGCTTTAAAAGAAGCGGGGGGAGCGAAGAGACGCAGTATTTT. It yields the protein CASSFKRSGGSEETQYF.

This CDR3 is CASSPGLSYEQYF. DNA for the CDR3: TGTGCCAGTAGCCCGGGGCTATCCTACGAGCAGTACTTC. The chain uses TRBV19 and TRBJ2-7; D could derive from TRBD1 or TRBD2 (5 bases each). CDR3 length: 13 residues. Trimming took off 6 bases at V and 1 base at J, with 10 bases between the two ends. Looked up from germline, CDR1 is LNHDA and CDR2 is SQIVND (reference sequence).

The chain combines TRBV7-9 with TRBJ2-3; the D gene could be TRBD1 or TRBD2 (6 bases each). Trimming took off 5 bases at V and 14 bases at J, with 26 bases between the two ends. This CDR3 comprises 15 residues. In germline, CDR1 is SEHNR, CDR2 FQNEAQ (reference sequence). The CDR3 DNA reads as TGTGCCAGCAGCCTTGGGGGCCGGGGGAATGAGCAGTTGTATTTT. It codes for CASSLGGRGNEQLYF.

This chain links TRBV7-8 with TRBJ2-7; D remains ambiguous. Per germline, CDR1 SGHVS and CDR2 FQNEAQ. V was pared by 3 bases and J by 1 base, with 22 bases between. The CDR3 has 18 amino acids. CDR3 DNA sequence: TGTGCCAGCAGCTTTCATCCAGATCCCACAACCCTGTCCTACGAGCAGTACGTC. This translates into CASSFHPDPTTLSYEQYV.